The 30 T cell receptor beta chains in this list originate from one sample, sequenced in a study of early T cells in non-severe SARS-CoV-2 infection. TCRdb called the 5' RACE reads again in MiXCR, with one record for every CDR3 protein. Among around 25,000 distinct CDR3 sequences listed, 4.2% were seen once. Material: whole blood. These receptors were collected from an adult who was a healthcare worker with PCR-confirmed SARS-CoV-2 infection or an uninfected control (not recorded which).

CDR3: CASSHRPSGRPDTQYF. The DNA for the CDR3 is TGTGCCAGCAGTCATCGGCCTAGCGGGAGACCCGATACGCAGTATTTT. The V call is TRBV6-2 or TRBV6-3, the J call TRBJ2-3; 10 bases are shared with TRBD2. Germline V lookup: CDR1 MNHEY, CDR2 SVGEGT. With 5 bases clipped from V and 6 bases from J, the junction kept 11 bases outside the gene matches. This CDR3 has 16 residues.

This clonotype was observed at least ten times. In DNA form, the CDR3 reads TGTGCCAGCGCCCCGGGACAGTCGAACACCGGGGAGCTGTTTTTT. Protein: CASAPGQSNTGELFF. The V call is TRBV18, the J call TRBJ2-2; 7 bases are a match to TRBD1. Looked up from germline, CDR1 is KGHSH and CDR2 is LQKENI. V was pared by 8 bases and J by 0 bases, with 6 bases of the junction left unmatched. The length of the CDR3 is 15 residues.

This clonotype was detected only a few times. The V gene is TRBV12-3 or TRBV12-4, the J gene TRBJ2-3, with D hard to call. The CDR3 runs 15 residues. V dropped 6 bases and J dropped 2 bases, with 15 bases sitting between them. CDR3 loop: CASRGSTGSTDTQYF. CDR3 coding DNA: TGTGCCAGCAGGGGATCGACCGGATCCACAGATACGCAGTATTTT.

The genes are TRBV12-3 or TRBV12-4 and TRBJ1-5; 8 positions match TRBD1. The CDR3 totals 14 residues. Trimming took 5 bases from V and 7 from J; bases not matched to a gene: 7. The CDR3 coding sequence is TGTGCCAGCAGTCCCAGGGGGCCGCGGCAGCCCCAGCATTTT. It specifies CASSPRGPRQPQHF.

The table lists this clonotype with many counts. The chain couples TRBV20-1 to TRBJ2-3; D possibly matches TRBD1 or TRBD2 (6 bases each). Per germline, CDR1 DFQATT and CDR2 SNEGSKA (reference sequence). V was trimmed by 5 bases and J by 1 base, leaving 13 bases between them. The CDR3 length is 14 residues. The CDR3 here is CSAPKGGGTDTQYF. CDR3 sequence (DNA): TGCAGTGCTCCCAAGGGGGGCGGCACAGATACGCAGTATTTT.

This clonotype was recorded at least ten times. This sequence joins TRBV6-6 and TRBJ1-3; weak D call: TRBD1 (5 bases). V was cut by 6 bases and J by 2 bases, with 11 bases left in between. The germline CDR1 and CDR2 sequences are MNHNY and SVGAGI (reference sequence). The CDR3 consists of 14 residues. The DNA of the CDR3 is TGTGCCAGCAGCAGGCGGGGGGCTGGAAACACCATATATTTT. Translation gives CASSRRGAGNTIYF.

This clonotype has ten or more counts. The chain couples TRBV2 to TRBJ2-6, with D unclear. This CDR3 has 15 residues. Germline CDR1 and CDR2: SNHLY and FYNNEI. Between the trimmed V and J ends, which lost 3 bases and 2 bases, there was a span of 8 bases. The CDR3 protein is CASSEELAGANVLTF. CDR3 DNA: TGTGCCAGCAGTGAGGAGCTTGCTGGGGCCAACGTCCTGACTTTC.

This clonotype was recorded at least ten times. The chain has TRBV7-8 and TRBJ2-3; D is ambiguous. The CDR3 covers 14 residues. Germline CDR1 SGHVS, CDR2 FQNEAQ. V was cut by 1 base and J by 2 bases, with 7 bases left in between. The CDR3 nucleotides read TGTGCCAGCAGCTTAGGGCGTACCACAGATACGCAGTATTTT. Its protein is CASSLGRTTDTQYF.

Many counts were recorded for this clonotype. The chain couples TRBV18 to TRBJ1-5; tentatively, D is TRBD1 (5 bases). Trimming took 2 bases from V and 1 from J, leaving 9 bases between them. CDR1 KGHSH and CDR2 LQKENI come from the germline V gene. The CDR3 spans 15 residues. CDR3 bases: TGTGCCAGCTCACCAGCCGCAGGGAGCAATCAGCCCCAGCATTTT. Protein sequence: CASSPAAGSNQPQHF.

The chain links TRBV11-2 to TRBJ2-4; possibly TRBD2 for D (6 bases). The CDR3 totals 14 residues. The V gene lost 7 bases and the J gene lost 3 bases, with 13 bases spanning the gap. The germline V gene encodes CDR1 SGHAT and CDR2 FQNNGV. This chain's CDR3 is CASTIGGLKNIQYF. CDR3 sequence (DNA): TGTGCCAGCACCATTGGAGGGCTCAAAAACATTCAGTACTTC.

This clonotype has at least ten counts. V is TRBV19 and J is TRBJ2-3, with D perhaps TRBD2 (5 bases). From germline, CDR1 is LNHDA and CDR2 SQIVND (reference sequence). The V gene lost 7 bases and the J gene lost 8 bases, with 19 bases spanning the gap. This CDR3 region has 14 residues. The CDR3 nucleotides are TGTGCCAGTAAAATGAGCGGTCCTCCTCGTACGCAGTATTTT. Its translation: CASKMSGPPRTQYF.

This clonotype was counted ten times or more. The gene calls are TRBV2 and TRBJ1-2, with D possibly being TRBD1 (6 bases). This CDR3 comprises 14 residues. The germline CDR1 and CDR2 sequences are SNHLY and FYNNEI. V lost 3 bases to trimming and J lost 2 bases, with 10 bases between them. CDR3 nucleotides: TGTGCCAGCAGTGACTGGACAGCAAACTATGGCTACACCTTC. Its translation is CASSDWTANYGYTF. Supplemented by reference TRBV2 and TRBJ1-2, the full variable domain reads EPEVTQTPSHQVTQMGQEVILRCVPISNHLYFYWYRQILGQKVEFLVSFYNNEISEKSEIFDDQFSVERPDGSNFTLKIRSTKLEDSAMYFCASSDWTANYGYTFGSGTRLTVV.

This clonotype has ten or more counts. This CDR3 is CASSPSAAASATYEQYF. The CDR3 nucleotides are TGTGCCAGCAGCCCGTCGGCGGCGGCTAGCGCAACCTACGAGCAGTACTTC. The rearrangement links TRBV4-2 to TRBJ2-7, with a weak D call TRBD2 (6 bases). Germline CDR1 reads LGHNA; CDR2 reads YNFKEQ. V was cut by 4 bases and J by 2 bases, with 21 bases left in between. The CDR3 has 17 residues.

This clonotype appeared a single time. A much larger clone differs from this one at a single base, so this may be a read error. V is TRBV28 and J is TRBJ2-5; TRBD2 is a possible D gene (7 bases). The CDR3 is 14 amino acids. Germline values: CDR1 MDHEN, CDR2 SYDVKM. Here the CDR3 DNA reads TGTGCCATACCCCCTGCGGGGAGGGGGGAGACCCAGCACTTC. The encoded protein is CAIPPAGRGETQHF.

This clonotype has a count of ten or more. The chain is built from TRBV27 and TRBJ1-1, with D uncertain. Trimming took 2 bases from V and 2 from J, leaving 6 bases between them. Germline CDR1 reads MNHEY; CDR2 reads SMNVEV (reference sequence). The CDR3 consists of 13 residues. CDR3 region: CASSLKINTEAFF. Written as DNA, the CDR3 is TGTGCCAGCAGTTTAAAGATAAACACTGAAGCTTTCTTT.

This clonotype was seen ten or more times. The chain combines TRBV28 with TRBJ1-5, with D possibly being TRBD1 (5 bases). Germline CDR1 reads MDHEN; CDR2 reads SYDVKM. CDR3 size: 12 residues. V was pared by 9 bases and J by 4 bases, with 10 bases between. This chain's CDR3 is CASRTPNQPQHF. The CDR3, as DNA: TGTGCCAGTCGGACACCAAATCAGCCCCAGCATTTT.

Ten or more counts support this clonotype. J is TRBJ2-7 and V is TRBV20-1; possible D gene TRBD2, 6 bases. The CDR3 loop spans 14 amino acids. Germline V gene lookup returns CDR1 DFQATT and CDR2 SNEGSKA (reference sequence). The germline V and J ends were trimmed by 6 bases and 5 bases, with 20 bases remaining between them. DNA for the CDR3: TGCAGTGCGGGCGGTGGGGCGGGAAAGGACGAGCAGTACTTC. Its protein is CSAGGGAGKDEQYF.

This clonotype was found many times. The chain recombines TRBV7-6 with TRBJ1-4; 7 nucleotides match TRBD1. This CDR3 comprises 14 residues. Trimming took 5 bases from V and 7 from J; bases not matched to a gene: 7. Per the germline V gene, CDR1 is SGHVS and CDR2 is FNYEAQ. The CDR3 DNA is TGTGCCAGCAGCCCACAGGGGTTTGGTGAAAAACTGTTTTTT. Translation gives CASSPQGFGEKLFF.

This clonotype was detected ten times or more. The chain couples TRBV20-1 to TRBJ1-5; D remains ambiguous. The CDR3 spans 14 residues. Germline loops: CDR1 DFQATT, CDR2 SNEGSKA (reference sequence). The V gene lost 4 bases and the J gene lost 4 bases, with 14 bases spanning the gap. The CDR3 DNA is TGCAGTGCTACTGTGACAAAAAAAAATCAGCCCCAGCATTTT. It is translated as CSATVTKKNQPQHF.

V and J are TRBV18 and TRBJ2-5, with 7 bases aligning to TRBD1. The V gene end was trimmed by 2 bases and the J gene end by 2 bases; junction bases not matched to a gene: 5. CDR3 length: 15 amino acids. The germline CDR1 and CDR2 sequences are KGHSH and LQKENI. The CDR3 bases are TGTGCCAGCTCACCATTACCGGGACAGCAAGAGACCCAGTACTTC. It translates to CASSPLPGQQETQYF.

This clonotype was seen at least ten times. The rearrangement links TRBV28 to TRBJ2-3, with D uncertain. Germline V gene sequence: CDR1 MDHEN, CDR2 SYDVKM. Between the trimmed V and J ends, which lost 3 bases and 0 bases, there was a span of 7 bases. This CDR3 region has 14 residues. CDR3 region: CASSFSPSTDTQYF. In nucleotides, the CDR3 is TGTGCCAGCAGTTTTAGTCCTAGCACAGATACGCAGTATTTT.

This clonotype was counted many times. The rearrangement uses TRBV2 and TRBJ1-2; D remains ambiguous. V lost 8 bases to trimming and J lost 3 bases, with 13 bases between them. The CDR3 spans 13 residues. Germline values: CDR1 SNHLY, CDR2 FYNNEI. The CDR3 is CASASRGDYGYTF. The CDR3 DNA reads TGTGCCAGCGCCTCCCGCGGGGACTATGGCTACACCTTC.

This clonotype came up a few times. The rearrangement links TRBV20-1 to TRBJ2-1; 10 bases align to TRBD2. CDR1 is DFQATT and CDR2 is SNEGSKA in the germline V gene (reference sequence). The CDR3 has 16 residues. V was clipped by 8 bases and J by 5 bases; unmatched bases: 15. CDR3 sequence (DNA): TGCAGTCGACCTACGCGGACTAGCGGAGACCACAATGAGCAGTTCTTC. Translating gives CSRPTRTSGDHNEQFF.

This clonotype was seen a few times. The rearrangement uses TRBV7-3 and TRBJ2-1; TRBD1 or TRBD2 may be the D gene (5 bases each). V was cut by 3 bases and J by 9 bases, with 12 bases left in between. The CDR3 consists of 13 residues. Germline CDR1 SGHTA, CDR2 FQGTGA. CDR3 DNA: TGTGCCAGCAGCTTGGGACCTTCTCGTGAGCAGTTCTTC. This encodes CASSLGPSREQFF. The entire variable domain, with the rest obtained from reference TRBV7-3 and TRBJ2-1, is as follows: GAGVSQTPSNKVTEKGKYVELRCDPISGHTALYWYRQSLGQGPEFLIYFQGTGAADDSGLPNDRFFAVRPEGSVSTLKIQRTERGDSAVYLCASSLGPSREQFFGPGTRLTVL.

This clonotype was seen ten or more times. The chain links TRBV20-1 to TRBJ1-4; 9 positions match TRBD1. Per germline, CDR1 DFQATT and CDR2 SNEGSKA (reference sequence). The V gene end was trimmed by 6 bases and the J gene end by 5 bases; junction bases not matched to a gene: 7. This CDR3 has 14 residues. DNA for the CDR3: TGCAGTGCCTTAAAACAGGGGGCGAATGAAAAACTGTTTTTT. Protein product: CSALKQGANEKLFF.

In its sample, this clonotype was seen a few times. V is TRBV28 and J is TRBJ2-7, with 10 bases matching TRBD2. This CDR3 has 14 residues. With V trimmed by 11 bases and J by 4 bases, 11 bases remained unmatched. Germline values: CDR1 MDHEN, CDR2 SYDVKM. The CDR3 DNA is TGTGCCGCCACTAGCGGGGTGGGCGGGTACGAGCAGTACTTC. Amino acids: CAATSGVGGYEQYF.

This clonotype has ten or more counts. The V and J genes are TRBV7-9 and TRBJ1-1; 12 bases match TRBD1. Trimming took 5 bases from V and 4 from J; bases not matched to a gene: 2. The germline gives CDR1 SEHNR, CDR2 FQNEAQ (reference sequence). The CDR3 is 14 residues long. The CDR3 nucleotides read TGTGCCAGCAGCGTGGGACAGGGGGCCACTGAAGCTTTCTTT. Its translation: CASSVGQGATEAFF.

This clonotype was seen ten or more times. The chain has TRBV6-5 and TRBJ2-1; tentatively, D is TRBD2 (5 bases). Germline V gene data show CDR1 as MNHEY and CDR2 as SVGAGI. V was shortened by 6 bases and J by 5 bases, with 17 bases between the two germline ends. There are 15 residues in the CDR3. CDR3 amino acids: CASRSTTRGNNEQFF. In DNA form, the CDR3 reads TGTGCCAGCAGATCGACGACCCGGGGTAACAATGAGCAGTTCTTC.

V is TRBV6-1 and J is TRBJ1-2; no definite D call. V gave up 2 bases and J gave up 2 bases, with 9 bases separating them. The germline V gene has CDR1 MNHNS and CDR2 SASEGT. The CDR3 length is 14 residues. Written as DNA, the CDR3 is TGTGCCAGCAGTGAAAGGGAAAGGAACTATGGCTACACCTTC. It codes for CASSERERNYGYTF.

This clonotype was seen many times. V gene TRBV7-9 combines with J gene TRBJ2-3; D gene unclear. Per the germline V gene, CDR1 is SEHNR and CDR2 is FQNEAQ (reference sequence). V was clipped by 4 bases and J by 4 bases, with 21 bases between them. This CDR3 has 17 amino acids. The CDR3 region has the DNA TGTGCCAGCAGCTCCACGTCTCTCAACACCGCCCCAGATACGCAGTATTTT. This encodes CASSSTSLNTAPDTQYF. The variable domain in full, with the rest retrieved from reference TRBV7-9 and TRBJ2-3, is DTGVSQNPRHKITKRGQNVTFRCDPISEHNRLYWYRQTLGQGPEFLTYFQNEAQLEKSRLLSDRFSAERPKGSFSTLEIQRTEQGDSAMYLCASSSTSLNTAPDTQYFGPGTRLTVL.